This is a list of T cell receptor beta chains from one sample in a study of monozygotic twins with inflammatory bowel disease. Reanalyzing the 5' RACE reads, TCRdb keeps one entry per CDR3 protein, without DNA. In all, the sample yields approximately 210,000 distinct CDR3 sequences. Sequenced: blood. The receptors were sampled from a human donor with ulcerative colitis or Crohn's disease, or a healthy co-twin of an affected twin (not recorded which). Each CDR3 is given with its conserved first and last residue.

v_call: TRBV7-3
j_call: TRBJ2-3
cdr3_aa: CASSSSGGSTDTQYF

v_call: TRBV20-1
j_call: TRBJ2-7
cdr3_aa: CSAQHLVAHEQYF

v_call: TRBV24-1
j_call: TRBJ2-3
cdr3_aa: CATSLAGSTDTQYF

v_call: TRBV5-1
j_call: TRBJ2-7
cdr3_aa: CASSLMGHYEQYF

v_call: TRBV20-1
j_call: TRBJ2-7
cdr3_aa: CSARISGDEQYF

v_call: TRBV4-2
j_call: TRBJ1-1
cdr3_aa: CASSHDRDAEAFF

v_call: TRBV20-1
j_call: TRBJ1-4
cdr3_aa: CSARVPGQAGEKLFF

v_call: TRBV5-1
j_call: TRBJ2-3
cdr3_aa: CASSLVPLTSGGASTDTQYF

v_call: TRBV20-1
j_call: TRBJ1-1
cdr3_aa: CSASGQAEAFF

v_call: TRBV3-1
j_call: TRBJ1-5
cdr3_aa: CASSQAGGQPQHF

v_call: TRBV20-1
j_call: TRBJ2-5
cdr3_aa: CSAPLRLGQYF

v_call: TRBV29-1
j_call: TRBJ2-7
cdr3_aa: CSVLPWREGEQYF

v_call: TRBV5-1
j_call: TRBJ2-5
cdr3_aa: CASTRGSRWETQYF

v_call: TRBV20-1
j_call: TRBJ1-5
cdr3_aa: CSARPPSGESNQPQHF

v_call: TRBV7-8
j_call: TRBJ2-3
cdr3_aa: CASRPSGGTDTQYF

v_call: TRBV5-6
j_call: TRBJ2-1
cdr3_aa: CASSQKGDEQFF

v_call: TRBV7-2
j_call: TRBJ1-5
cdr3_aa: CASSSTGSGYSNQPQHF

v_call: TRBV9
j_call: TRBJ1-3
cdr3_aa: CASSINRNTIYF

v_call: TRBV7-2
j_call: TRBJ2-4
cdr3_aa: CASSLGEGMQYF

v_call: TRBV19
j_call: TRBJ2-3
cdr3_aa: CASNRVSPGSTDTQYF

v_call: TRBV6-5
j_call: TRBJ2-1
cdr3_aa: CASSSSSGVGVF

v_call: TRBV14
j_call: TRBJ2-1
cdr3_aa: CASSQYRLTSGNEQFF

v_call: TRBV7-3
j_call: TRBJ1-6
cdr3_aa: CASSSDGTGSPLHF

v_call: TRBV2
j_call: TRBJ1-6
cdr3_aa: CASSDRGGWASPLHF

v_call: TRBV20-1
j_call: TRBJ1-1
cdr3_aa: CSAGGVNTEAFF

v_call: TRBV5-1
j_call: TRBJ1-4
cdr3_aa: CASSLGSGYEKLFF

v_call: TRBV11-1
j_call: TRBJ1-1
cdr3_aa: CASSFIQGREAFF

v_call: TRBV7-6
j_call: TRBJ2-3
cdr3_aa: CASSRGLAGATDTQYF

v_call: TRBV20-1
j_call: TRBJ1-6
cdr3_aa: CSARDGGTGDSPLHF

v_call: TRBV11-1
j_call: TRBJ2-1
cdr3_aa: CASSPRRGGLSSYNEQFF

v_call: TRBV12-3/TRBV12-4
j_call: TRBJ2-5
cdr3_aa: CASRDGQSQETQYF

v_call: TRBV5-5
j_call: TRBJ2-5
cdr3_aa: CASTPQGRGETQYF

v_call: TRBV25-1
j_call: TRBJ1-6
cdr3_aa: CASSEYHNSPLHF

v_call: TRBV5-1
j_call: TRBJ2-4
cdr3_aa: CASSLERQNIQYF

v_call: TRBV29-1
j_call: TRBJ2-7
cdr3_aa: CSVIDDINSYEQYF

v_call: TRBV30
j_call: TRBJ1-1
cdr3_aa: CAWGNPSLNTEAFF

v_call: TRBV4-1
j_call: TRBJ2-5
cdr3_aa: CASSQERGTKQETQYF

v_call: TRBV11-3
j_call: TRBJ2-3
cdr3_aa: CASSRGHPNTDTQYF

v_call: TRBV12-3/TRBV12-4
j_call: TRBJ2-7
cdr3_aa: CASGPRLAGVSYEQYF

v_call: TRBV2
j_call: TRBJ2-1
cdr3_aa: CASSKSGKGDEQFF

v_call: TRBV7-2
j_call: TRBJ2-3
cdr3_aa: CASSFRDYGMADTQYF

v_call: TRBV9
j_call: TRBJ1-1
cdr3_aa: CASSLEGVMNTEAFF

v_call: TRBV7-2
j_call: TRBJ2-1
cdr3_aa: CASSLGWQTYNEQFF

v_call: TRBV12-3/TRBV12-4
j_call: TRBJ1-4
cdr3_aa: CASSLRAQGEKLFF

v_call: TRBV9
j_call: TRBJ2-3
cdr3_aa: CASSVVGTLDTQYF

v_call: TRBV7-2
j_call: TRBJ2-7
cdr3_aa: CASSLNGGYEQYF

v_call: TRBV20-1
j_call: TRBJ2-5
cdr3_aa: CSAHARLALLQETQYF

v_call: TRBV4-3
j_call: TRBJ2-1
cdr3_aa: CASSQDFHGTTNEQFF

v_call: TRBV7-2
j_call: TRBJ2-5
cdr3_aa: CASSLLPRIQETQYF

v_call: TRBV20-1
j_call: TRBJ1-1
cdr3_aa: CSANNQGEAFF

v_call: TRBV7-2
j_call: TRBJ2-3
cdr3_aa: CASSSSGQITDTQYF

v_call: TRBV5-1
j_call: TRBJ2-2
cdr3_aa: CASSLSIGSFTGELFF

v_call: TRBV20-1
j_call: TRBJ1-5
cdr3_aa: CSAGSQSRRNQPQHF

v_call: TRBV4-3
j_call: TRBJ1-4
cdr3_aa: CASSQDRDSNKLFF